This TCR beta chain was sequenced in a study of blood T cell repertoires in COVID-19 (dated by TCRdb to 2020 to 2022). About the full investigation: Collaborator samples came from the United States, Italy and Spain and covered acute and convalescent phases of COVID-19. The prospective study material was composed of cDNA or gDNA derived from T cells, B-cell-depleted T cells, or PBMCs. The dataset comprised deeply sampled blood TCRbeta repertoires from subjects exposed to, actively infected with, or recovered from COVID-19. A freely available public database, intended as a resource for researchers studying the immune response to SARS-CoV-2, is where the repertoires were released. Samples were obtained from the ongoing ImmuneRACE study (first 160 participants) and from 1,254 subjects provided by 6 global collaborators. A de-identified subject ID, COVID-19 status, age in years and sex were almost always included in the sample metadata. HLA class I and class II types, where available, came from metadata supplied by the sample provider rather than from assay-based typing. Beyond this particular receptor, the publication reports: How much clinical and demographic metadata was included differed by source and by participant, and the metadata was provided uncurated.

This clone was seen only once. Its cognate antigen has yet to be identified. No qualities accompany the bases; no much larger clone lies one base away. The immunoSEQ Assay, a bias-controlled multiplex PCR, was used to amplify TCRbeta CDR3 regions from genomic DNA. Processing in the source paper ran as follows. The number of nucleated cells in each sample was estimated by amplification of reference gene primers within the assay. Sequence reads were collapsed and filtered to measure the absolute abundance of every unique TCRbeta CDR3 rearrangement. For each sample, productive Simpson clonality was calculated as the square root of Simpson's diversity index across productive rearrangements. Here the immuneACCESS table is served through TCRdb, limited to in-frame sequences with V and J called. Missing clones are a known gap in these copies; in checked studies unresolved V genes cover under half, and the rest lacks a known reason. That table is the source of V, J and clone size, and D and trimming were worked out from the DNA. For this sample the table gives under 350,000 clones, of which about nine tenths were detected only once. The ten largest clones take up 1.9% of the sample.

Participants in the prospective study were aged about 18 to 100 years, lived in under 30 United States geographic areas, and enrolled through a virtual design. To assign participants to cohorts, the prospective study relied on clinical history that participants themselves reported in a screening survey and a study questionnaire. Recovered participants in ImmuneRACE Cohort 3 were defined as having two consecutive negative NP/OP PCR tests, clearance from a healthcare professional, or resolution of symptoms. Each participant in the prospective study had whole blood, serum and a nasopharyngeal or oropharyngeal swab collected by mobile phlebotomists. Over a 2-month period, participants in the prospective study had the option of providing additional blood draws and questionnaires. Blood samples from the prospective study were shipped frozen or at room temperature prior to DNA extraction. Between the V and J ends, shortened by 1 base and 4 bases respectively, the junction contains 7 bases. Sequences GTSNPN (CDR1) and SVGIG (CDR2) are obtained from the germline V gene (reference sequence). The CDR3 has 13 amino acids, counting the end cysteine and phenylalanine. The kept DNA is CDR3 alone, 39 bases in frame from the first base.

The V gene is TRBV30 and the J gene is TRBJ1-4; TRBD1 might be the D gene, on 5 matching bases. This clonotype was obtained from a woman aged 55-69 years who had recovered from COVID-19. Sample: PBMCs or T cells enriched from blood (not recorded which). The CDR3 protein is CAWSEGINEKLFF. The nucleotide sequence is TGTGCCTGGAGTGAGGGGATTAATGAAAAACTGTTTTTT. When the CDR3 is completed using the reference TRBV30 and TRBJ1-4 genes on either side, the full variable domain is SQTIHQWPATLVQPVGSPLSLECTVEGTSNPNLYWYRQAAGRGLQLLFYSVGIGQISSEVPQNLSASRPQDRQFILSSKKLLLSDSGFYLCAWSEGINEKLFFGSGTQLSVL.